A single T cell receptor beta chain is shown here with its context. The V end was cut by 2 bases, the J end by 0 bases, with 8 bases between. The CDR3 consists of 15 residues. The germline V gene has CDR1 ENHRY and CDR2 SYGVKD. Study members were between roughly 18 and 89 years old and lived in 20 to 25 US regions. All recovered Cohort 3 donors got two negative PCRs, got clearance, or saw symptom resolution. These data are taken from a study of blood T cell repertoires in COVID-19. Measured with immunoSEQ multiplex PCR; TCRdb has only the in-frame clones, and not every one. Found here are around 300,000 clones, nearly 90% of them singletons; the top ten hold about 1%.

The chain employs TRBV10-3 and TRBJ1-3; D gene ambiguous. The sample consisted of PBMCs or T cells enriched from blood (not recorded which). The sequence was obtained from a woman under 40 who had recovered from COVID-19. As DNA, the CDR3 is TGTGCCATCAGTGAGGATGCGATCTCTGGAAACACCATATATTTT. Protein sequence: CAISEDAISGNTIYF.